A selection of T cell receptor beta chains follows, all from one sample in a study of response to subunit inactivated influenza vaccine. TCRdb recomputed calls from the RT-PCR reads with MiXCR, one row per CDR3 protein. The sample has 560,000 or so distinct CDR3 sequences; 7.5% to 8.5% are singletons. This specimen consisted of PBMCs from blood, obtained roughly 24 months after vaccination. The receptors were sampled from a man between 50 and 69 years old who received an inactivated influenza vaccine. CDR3s include the opening cysteine and the closing phenylalanine or tryptophan. The size field is filled for only some rows; it gives once, few, many or a size class.

cdr3_aa | clone_size | j_call | v_call
CASTLQGRGDTQYF | few | TRBJ2-3 | TRBV5-8
CASSLGESNTGELFF | many | TRBJ2-2 | TRBV7-9
CASSLGRPTGEAFF | few | TRBJ1-1 | TRBV7-2
CASSHRDSRHNEQFF | few | TRBJ2-1 | TRBV3-1
CASSPGWGDSGTYEQYF | few | TRBJ2-7 | TRBV5-1
CAWSVLRAGGQETQYF | few | TRBJ2-5 | TRBV30
CASSQVGTGVDTEAFF | few | TRBJ1-1 | TRBV4-1
CASSQEGEGVPYEQYF | . | TRBJ2-7 | TRBV3-1
CASSFLTSQETQYF | . | TRBJ2-5 | TRBV5-1
CASSFGFGGVSYNSPLHF | once | TRBJ1-6 | TRBV5-6
CASSQLAAGRGTQYF | . | TRBJ2-3 | TRBV3-1
CASADRVNQPQHF | few | TRBJ1-5 | TRBV19
CASSQDLKVVSGNTIYF | . | TRBJ1-3 | TRBV3-1
CASSLSRGEVGAGELFF | few | TRBJ2-2 | TRBV11-2
CSALADSSYNEQFF | . | TRBJ2-1 | TRBV20-1
CASTHNEQFF | many | TRBJ2-1 | TRBV12-3/TRBV12-4
CASSQGPSRGYTF | . | TRBJ1-2 | TRBV11-2
CASSLAGARNTEAFF | many | TRBJ1-1 | TRBV5-1
CASSPTGTGGPSSYNEQFF | . | TRBJ2-1 | TRBV7-3
CSARTPLNTEAFF | many | TRBJ1-1 | TRBV20-1
CSAAREGARPLAKNIQYF | . | TRBJ2-4 | TRBV20-1
CASSLAGSGLGDEQFF | few | TRBJ2-1 | TRBV12-3/TRBV12-4
CASSSTTGFYEQYF | . | TRBJ2-7 | TRBV7-2
CASSLTGTDYYGYTF | . | TRBJ1-2 | TRBV7-2
CASSAAHTDTQYF | . | TRBJ2-3 | TRBV7-2
CASSEEGFYGYTF | . | TRBJ1-2 | TRBV2
CAISDNYTYEQYF | few | TRBJ2-7 | TRBV10-3
CSAGGTGNEKLFF | many | TRBJ1-4 | TRBV29-1
CASSPQVGRANNEQFF | few | TRBJ2-1 | TRBV5-1
CASSRDNTGELFF | many | TRBJ2-2 | TRBV9
CASSLDGGKAWTEAFF | many | TRBJ1-1 | TRBV5-6
CASSGTSGTSGFSQYF | . | TRBJ2-3 | TRBV2
CASSPSGQRNTEAFF | few | TRBJ1-1 | TRBV7-2
CASSLAGGLSEQYF | . | TRBJ2-7 | TRBV12-3/TRBV12-4
CASSYPNSNQPQHF | . | TRBJ1-5 | TRBV7-9
CASSQRAGATDTQYF | many | TRBJ2-3 | TRBV14
CSVGDTYSGANVLTF | . | TRBJ2-6 | TRBV20-1
CSARDLEFLGTGLETQYF | few | TRBJ2-5 | TRBV20-1
CASSLVGNPYEQYF | many | TRBJ2-7 | TRBV7-2
CSARTSGRTYNEQFF | . | TRBJ2-1 | TRBV20-1
CSASTGIGADTQYF | many | TRBJ2-3 | TRBV20-1
CSARGQTSGRRLAYEQYF | . | TRBJ2-7 | TRBV20-1
CASSPGGGRSLEQYF | few | TRBJ2-7 | TRBV3-1
CASSLGRVVLNTEAFF | many | TRBJ1-1 | TRBV5-5
CAISQYRDRAYEQYF | . | TRBJ2-7 | TRBV10-3
CASRADRDYGYTF | few | TRBJ1-2 | TRBV2
CASSESTGRGEKLFF | . | TRBJ1-4 | TRBV9
CASSLGTTRYEQYF | . | TRBJ2-7 | TRBV7-2
CASSYSSGTGVHEQYF | many | TRBJ2-7 | TRBV6-5
CASSPRFGGVANTQYF | many | TRBJ2-3 | TRBV4-3
CASSLRHTYNSPLHF | . | TRBJ1-6 | TRBV28
CAISDSGDEQFF | . | TRBJ2-1 | TRBV10-3